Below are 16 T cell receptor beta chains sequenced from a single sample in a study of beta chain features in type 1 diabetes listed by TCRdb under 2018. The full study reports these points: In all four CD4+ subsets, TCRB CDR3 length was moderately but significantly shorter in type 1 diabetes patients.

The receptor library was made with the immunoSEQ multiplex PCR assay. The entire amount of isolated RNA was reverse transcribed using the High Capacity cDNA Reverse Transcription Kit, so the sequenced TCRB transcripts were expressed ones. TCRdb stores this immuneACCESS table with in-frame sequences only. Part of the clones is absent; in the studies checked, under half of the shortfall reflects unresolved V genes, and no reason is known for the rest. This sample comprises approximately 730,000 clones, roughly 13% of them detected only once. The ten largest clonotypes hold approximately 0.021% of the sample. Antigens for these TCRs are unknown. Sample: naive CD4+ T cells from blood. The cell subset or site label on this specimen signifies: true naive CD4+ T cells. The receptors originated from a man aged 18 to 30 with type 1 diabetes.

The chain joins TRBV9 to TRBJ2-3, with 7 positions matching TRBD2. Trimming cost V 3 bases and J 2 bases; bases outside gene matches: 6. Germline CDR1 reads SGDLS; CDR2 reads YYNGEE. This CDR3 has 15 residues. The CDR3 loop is CASSAFSGTTDTQYF. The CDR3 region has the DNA TGTGCCAGCAGCGCCTTCAGCGGGACCACAGATACGCAGTATTTT.

The CDR3 spells CASSSDYNSPLHF. CDR3 coding DNA: TGTGCCAGCAGTTCGGACTATAATTCACCCCTCCACTTT. The J gene is TRBJ1-6, the V gene TRBV6-5; D not resolved. Per germline, CDR1 MNHEY and CDR2 SVGAGI. The V end lost 4 bases, the J end lost 3 bases, and 4 bases lay between the germline ends. The CDR3 is made up of 13 amino acids.

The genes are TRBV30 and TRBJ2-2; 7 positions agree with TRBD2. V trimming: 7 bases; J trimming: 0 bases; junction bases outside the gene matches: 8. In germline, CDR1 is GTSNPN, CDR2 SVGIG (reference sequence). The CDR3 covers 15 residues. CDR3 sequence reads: CASRFRGANTGELFF. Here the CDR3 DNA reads TGTGCCTCGAGGTTCCGGGGGGCGAACACCGGGGAGCTGTTTTTT.

CDR3 amino acids: CASSQGTDTYGYTF. In DNA form, the CDR3 reads TGTGCCAGCAGCCAGGGGACAGACACCTATGGCTACACCTTC. The chain employs TRBV7-9 and TRBJ1-2; TRBD1 aligns across 7 bases. V dropped 5 bases and J dropped 4; count of bases not matched to a gene: 7. CDR1 SEHNR and CDR2 FQNEAQ come from the germline V gene (reference sequence). The CDR3 loop spans 14 amino acids.

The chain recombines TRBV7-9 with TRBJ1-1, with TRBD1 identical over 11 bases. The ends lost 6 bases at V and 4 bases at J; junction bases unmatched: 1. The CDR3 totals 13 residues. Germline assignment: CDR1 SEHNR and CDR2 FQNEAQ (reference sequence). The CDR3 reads CASSGQGATEAFF. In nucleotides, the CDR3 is TGTGCCAGCAGTGGACAGGGGGCCACTGAAGCTTTCTTT. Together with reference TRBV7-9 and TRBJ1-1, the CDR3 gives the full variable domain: DTGVSQNPRHKITKRGQNVTFRCDPISEHNRLYWYRQTLGQGPEFLTYFQNEAQLEKSRLLSDRFSAERPKGSFSTLEIQRTEQGDSAMYLCASSGQGATEAFFGQGTRLTVV.

The CDR3 sequence: CASRGAAANYGYTF. The CDR3 coding sequence is TGTGCCAGCAGGGGGGCCGCGGCTAACTATGGCTACACCTTC. V is TRBV28 and J is TRBJ1-2, with D tentatively TRBD1 (6 bases). Germline V CDR1 and CDR2: MDHEN, SYDVKM. The CDR3 runs 14 residues. Trimming took off 6 bases at V and 0 bases at J, with 11 bases between the two ends.

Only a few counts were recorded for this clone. The CDR3 DNA reads as TGCAGCGTTGCGGCAGGGGGGCATGAAAAACTGTTTTTT. Protein product: CSVAAGGHEKLFF. This chain links TRBV29-1 with TRBJ1-4; 7 positions agree with TRBD1. The CDR3 runs to 13 residues. The germline CDR1 and CDR2 sequences are SQVTM and ANQGSEA. With V trimmed by 4 bases and J by 6 bases, 5 bases remained unmatched.

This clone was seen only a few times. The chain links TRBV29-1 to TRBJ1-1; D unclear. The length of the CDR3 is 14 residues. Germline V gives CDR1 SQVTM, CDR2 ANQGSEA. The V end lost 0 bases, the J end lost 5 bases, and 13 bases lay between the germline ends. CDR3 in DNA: TGCAGCGTTGAAGATTTGACCGCCGGGACTGAAGCTTTCTTT. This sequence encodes CSVEDLTAGTEAFF. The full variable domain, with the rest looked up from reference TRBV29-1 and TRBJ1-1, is SAVISQKPSRDICQRGTSLTIQCQVDSQVTMMFWYRQQPGQSLTLIATANQGSEATYESGFVIDKFPISRPNLTFSTLTVSNMSPEDSSIYLCSVEDLTAGTEAFFGQGTRLTVV.

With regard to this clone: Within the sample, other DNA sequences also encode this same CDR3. The CDR3 protein is CASSLGGDQPQHF. CDR3 bases: TGCGCCAGCAGCTTGGGAGGGGACCAGCCCCAGCATTTT. V usage is TRBV5-1 and J usage is TRBJ1-5, with D possibly TRBD1 on 5 matching bases. Germline CDR1 reads SGHRS; CDR2 reads YFSETQ. Trimming pared 0 bases from V and 7 bases from J, leaving 8 bases between. This CDR3 has 13 amino acids. Full variable domain (remainder filled in from reference TRBV5-1 and TRBJ1-5): KAGVTQTPRYLIKTRGQQVTLSCSPISGHRSVSWYQQTPGQGLQFLFEYFSETQRNKGNFPGRFSGRQFSNSRSEMNVSTLELGDSALYLCASSLGGDQPQHFGDGTRLSIL.

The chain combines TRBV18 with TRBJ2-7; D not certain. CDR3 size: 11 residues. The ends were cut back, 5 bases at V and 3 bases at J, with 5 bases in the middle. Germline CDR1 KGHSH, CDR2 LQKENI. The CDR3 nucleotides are TGTGCCAGCTCAGCGAACTACGAGCAGTACTTC. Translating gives CASSANYEQYF.

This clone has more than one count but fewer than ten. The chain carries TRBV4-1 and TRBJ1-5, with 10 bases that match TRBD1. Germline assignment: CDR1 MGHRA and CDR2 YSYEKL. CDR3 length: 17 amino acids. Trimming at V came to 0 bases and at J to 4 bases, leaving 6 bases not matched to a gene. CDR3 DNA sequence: TGCGCCAGCAGCCAAGAGGGGCGGACAGGGGGAAATCAGCCCCAGCATTTT. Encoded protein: CASSQEGRTGGNQPQHF.

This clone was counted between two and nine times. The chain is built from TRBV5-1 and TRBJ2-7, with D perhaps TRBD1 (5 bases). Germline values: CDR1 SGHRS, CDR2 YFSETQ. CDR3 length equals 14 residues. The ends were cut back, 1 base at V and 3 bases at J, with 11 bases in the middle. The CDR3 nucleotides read TGCGCCAGCAGCTTGTCAGGGATGGACTACGAGCAGTACTTC. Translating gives CASSLSGMDYEQYF.

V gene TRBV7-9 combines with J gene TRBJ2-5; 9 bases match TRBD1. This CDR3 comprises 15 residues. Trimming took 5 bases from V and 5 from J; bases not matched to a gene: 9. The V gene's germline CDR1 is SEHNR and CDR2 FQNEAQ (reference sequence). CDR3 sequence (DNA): TGTGCCAGCAGCCAGGGACAGGGCTTTGGCGAGACCCAGTACTTC. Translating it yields CASSQGQGFGETQYF.

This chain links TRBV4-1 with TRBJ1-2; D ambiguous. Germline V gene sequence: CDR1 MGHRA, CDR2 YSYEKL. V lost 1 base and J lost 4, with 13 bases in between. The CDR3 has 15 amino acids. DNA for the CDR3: TGCGCCAGCAGCCAAGGGTGGGTAGCGTCCTATGGCTACACCTTC. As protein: CASSQGWVASYGYTF.

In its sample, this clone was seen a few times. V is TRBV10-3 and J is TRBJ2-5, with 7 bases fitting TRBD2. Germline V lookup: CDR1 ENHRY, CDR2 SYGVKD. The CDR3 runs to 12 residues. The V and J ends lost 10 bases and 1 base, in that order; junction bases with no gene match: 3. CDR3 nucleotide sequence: TGTGCCAGCAGCGGGACCCAAGAGACCCAGTACTTC. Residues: CASSGTQETQYF.

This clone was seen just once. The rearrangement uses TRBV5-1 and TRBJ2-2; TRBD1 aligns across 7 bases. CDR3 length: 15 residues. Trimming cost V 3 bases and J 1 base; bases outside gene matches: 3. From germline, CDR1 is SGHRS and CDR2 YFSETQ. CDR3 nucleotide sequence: TGCGCCAGCAGCTGGGACAGACTGAACACCGGGGAGCTGTTTTTT. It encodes CASSWDRLNTGELFF.